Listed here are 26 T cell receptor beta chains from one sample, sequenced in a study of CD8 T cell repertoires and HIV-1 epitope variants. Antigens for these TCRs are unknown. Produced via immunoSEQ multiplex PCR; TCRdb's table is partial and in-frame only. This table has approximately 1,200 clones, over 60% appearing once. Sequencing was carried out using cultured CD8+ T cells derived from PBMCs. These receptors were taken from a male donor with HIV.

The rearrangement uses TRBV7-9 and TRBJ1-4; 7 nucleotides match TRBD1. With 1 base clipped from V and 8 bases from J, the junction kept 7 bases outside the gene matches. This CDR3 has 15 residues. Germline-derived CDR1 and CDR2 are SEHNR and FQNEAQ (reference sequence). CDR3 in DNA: TGTGCCAGCAGCTTAGGGCCAGGGGGACCCGAAAAACTGTTTTTT. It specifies CASSLGPGGPEKLFF.

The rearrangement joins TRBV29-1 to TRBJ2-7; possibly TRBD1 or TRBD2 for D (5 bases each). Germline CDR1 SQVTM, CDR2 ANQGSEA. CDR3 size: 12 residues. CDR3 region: CRIVPGLDEQYF. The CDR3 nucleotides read TGCAGGATCGTCCCGGGGCTCGACGAGCAGTACTTC.

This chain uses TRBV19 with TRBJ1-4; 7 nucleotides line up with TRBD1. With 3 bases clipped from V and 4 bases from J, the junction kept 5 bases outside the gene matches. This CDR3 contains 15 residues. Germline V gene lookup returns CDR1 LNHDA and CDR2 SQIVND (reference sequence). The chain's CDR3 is CASSMLGTDNEKLFF. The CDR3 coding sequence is TGTGCCAGTAGTATGCTGGGGACAGATAATGAAAAACTGTTTTTT.

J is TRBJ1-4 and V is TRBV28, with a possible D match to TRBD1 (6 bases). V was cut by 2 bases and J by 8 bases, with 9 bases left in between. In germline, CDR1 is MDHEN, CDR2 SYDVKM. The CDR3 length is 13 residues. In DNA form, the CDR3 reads TGTGCCAGCAGTTTACCCACAGGGGAAAAACTGTTTTTT. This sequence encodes CASSLPTGEKLFF.

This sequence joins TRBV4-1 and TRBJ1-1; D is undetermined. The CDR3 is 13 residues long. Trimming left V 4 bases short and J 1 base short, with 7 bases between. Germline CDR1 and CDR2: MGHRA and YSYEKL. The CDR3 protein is CASSLGGNTEAFF. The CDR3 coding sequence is TGCGCCAGCAGCCTTGGAGGGAACACTGAAGCTTTCTTT.

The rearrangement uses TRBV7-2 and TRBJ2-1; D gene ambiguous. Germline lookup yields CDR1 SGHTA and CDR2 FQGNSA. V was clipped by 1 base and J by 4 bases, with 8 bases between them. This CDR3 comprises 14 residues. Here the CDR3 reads CASSLVLGYNEQFF. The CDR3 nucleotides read TGTGCCAGCAGCTTAGTCCTCGGGTACAATGAGCAGTTCTTC.

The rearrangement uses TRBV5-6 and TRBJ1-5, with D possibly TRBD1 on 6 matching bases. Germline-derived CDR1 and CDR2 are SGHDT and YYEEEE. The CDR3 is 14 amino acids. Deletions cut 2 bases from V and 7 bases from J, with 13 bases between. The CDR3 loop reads CASSFRGGRQPQHF. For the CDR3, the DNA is TGTGCCAGCAGCTTTAGGGGGGGGCGGCAGCCCCAGCATTTT.

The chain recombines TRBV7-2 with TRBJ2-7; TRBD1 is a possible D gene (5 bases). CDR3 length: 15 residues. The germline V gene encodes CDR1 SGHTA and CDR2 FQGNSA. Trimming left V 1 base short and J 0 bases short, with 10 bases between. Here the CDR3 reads CASSLGTLSSYEQYF. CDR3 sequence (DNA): TGTGCCAGCAGCTTAGGGACATTGAGCTCCTACGAGCAGTACTTC.

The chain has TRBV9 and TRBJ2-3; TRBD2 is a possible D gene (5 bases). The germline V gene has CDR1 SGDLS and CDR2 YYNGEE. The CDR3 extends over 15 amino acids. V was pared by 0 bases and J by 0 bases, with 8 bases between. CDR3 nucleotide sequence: TGTGCCAGCAGCGTAGGAGGGTTTAGCACAGATACGCAGTATTTT. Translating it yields CASSVGGFSTDTQYF.

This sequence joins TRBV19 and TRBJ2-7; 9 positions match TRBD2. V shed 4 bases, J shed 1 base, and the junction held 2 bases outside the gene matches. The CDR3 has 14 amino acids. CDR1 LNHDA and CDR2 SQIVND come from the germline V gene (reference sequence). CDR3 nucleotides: TGTGCCAGTAGTAGTCTAGCGGGGTCCTACGAGCAGTACTTC. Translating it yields CASSSLAGSYEQYF.

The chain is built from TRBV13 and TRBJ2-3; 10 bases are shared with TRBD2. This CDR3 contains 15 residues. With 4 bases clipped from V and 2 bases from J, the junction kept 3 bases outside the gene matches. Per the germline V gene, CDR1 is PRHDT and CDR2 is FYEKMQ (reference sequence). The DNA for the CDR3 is TGTGCCAGCAGCTCTAGCGGGAGTCCCACAGATACGCAGTATTTT. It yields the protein CASSSSGSPTDTQYF. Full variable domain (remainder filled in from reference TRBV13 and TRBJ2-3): AAGVIQSPRHLIKEKRETATLKCYPIPRHDTVYWYQQGPGQDPQFLISFYEKMQSDKGSIPDRFSAQQFSDYHSELNMSSLELGDSALYFCASSSSGSPTDTQYFGPGTRLTVL.

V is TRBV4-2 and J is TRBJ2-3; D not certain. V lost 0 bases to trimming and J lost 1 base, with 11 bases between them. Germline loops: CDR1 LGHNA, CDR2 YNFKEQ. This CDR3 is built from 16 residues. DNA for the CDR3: TGTGCCAGCAGCCAAGAGACCCAGCCCCGCACAGATACGCAGTATTTT. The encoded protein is CASSQETQPRTDTQYF.

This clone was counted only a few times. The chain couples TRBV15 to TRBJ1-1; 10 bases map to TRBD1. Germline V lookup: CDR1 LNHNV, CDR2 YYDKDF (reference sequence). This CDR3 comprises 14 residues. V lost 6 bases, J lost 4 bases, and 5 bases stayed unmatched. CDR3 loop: CATRGDRGPTEAFF. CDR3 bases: TGTGCCACCAGGGGTGACAGGGGGCCCACTGAAGCTTTCTTT.

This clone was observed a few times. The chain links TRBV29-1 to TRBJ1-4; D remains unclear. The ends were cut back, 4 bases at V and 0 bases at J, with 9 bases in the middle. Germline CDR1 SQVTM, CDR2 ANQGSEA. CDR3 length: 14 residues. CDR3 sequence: CSVGVSATNEKLFF. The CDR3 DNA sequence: TGCAGCGTTGGTGTGAGTGCAACTAATGAAAAACTGTTTTTT.

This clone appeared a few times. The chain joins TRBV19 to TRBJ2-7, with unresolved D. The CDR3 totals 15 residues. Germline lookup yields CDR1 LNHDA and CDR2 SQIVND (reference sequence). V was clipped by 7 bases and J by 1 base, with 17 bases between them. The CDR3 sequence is CASTQDVGRSYEQYF. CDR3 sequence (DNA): TGTGCCAGTACCCAAGATGTCGGACGGTCCTACGAGCAGTACTTC.

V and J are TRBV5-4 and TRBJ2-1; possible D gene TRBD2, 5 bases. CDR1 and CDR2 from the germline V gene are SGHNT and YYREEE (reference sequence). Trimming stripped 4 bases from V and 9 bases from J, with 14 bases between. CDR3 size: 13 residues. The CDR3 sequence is CASSQNSVVEQFF. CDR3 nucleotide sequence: TGTGCCAGCAGCCAAAATAGCGTTGTTGAGCAGTTCTTC.

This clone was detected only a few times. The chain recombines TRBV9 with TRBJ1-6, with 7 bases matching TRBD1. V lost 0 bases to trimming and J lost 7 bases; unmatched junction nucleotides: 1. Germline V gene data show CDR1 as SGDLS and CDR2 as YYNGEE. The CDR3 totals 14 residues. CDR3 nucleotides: TGTGCCAGCAGCGTAGCAGGGGGGAATTCACCCCTCCACTTT. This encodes CASSVAGGNSPLHF. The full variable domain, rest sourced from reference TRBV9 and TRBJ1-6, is DSGVTQTPKHLITATGQRVTLRCSPRSGDLSVYWYQQSLDQGLQFLIQYYNGEERAKGNILERFSAQQFPDLHSELNLSSLELGDSALYFCASSVAGGNSPLHFGNGTRLTVT.

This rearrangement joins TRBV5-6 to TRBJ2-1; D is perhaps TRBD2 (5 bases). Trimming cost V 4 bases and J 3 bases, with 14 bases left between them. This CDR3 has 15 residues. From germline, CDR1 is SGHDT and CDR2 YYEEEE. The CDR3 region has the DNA TGTGCCAGCAGCGGCTGGATAGGAGGCTACAATGAGCAGTTCTTC. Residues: CASSGWIGGYNEQFF.

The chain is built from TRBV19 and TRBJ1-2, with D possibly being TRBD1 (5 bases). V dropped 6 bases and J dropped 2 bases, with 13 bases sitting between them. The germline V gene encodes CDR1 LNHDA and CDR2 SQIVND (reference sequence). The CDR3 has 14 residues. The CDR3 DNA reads TGTGCCAGTAGCCCCAGGGCATACAACTATGGCTACACCTTC. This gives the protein CASSPRAYNYGYTF. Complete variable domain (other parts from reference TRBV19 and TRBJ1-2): DGGITQSPKYLFRKEGQNVTLSCEQNLNHDAMYWYRQDPGQGLRLIYYSQIVNDFQKGDIAEGYSVSREKKESFPLTVTSAQKNPTAFYLCASSPRAYNYGYTFGSGTRLTVV.

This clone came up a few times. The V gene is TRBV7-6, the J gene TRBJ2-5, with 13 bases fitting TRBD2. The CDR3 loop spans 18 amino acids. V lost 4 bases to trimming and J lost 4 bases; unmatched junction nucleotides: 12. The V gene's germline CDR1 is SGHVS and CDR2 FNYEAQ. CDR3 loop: CASSYLPGGLAGSETQYF. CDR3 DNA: TGTGCCAGCAGCTACTTACCGGGGGGACTAGCGGGGTCAGAGACCCAGTACTTC.

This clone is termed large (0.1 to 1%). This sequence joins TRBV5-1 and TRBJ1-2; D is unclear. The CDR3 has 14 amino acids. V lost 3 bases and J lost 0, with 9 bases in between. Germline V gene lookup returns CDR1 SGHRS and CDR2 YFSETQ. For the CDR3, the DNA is TGCGCCAGCAGCTCGCAGGAGACTAACTATGGCTACACCTTC. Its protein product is CASSSQETNYGYTF. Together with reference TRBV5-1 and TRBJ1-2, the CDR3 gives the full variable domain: KAGVTQTPRYLIKTRGQQVTLSCSPISGHRSVSWYQQTPGQGLQFLFEYFSETQRNKGNFPGRFSGRQFSNSRSEMNVSTLELGDSALYLCASSSQETNYGYTFGSGTRLTVV.

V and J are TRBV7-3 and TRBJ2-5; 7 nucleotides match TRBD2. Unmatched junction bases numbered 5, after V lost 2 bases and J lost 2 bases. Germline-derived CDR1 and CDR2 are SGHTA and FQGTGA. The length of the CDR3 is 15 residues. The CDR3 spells CASSLGGGPQETQYF. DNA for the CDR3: TGTGCCAGCAGCTTAGGCGGGGGTCCTCAAGAGACCCAGTACTTC.

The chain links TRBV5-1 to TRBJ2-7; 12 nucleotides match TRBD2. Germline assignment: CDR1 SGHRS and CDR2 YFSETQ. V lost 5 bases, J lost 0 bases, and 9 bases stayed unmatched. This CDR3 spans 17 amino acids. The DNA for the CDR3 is TGCGCCAGCAGTCGGACTAGCGGGACTACTAGCTCCTACGAGCAGTACTTC. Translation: CASSRTSGTTSSYEQYF.

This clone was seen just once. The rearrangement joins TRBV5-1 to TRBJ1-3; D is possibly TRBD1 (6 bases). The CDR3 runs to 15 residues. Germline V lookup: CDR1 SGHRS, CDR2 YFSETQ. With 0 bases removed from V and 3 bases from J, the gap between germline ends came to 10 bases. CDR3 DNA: TGCGCCAGCAGCTTGGAGGGGGGCGATGGAAACACCATATATTTT. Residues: CASSLEGGDGNTIYF.

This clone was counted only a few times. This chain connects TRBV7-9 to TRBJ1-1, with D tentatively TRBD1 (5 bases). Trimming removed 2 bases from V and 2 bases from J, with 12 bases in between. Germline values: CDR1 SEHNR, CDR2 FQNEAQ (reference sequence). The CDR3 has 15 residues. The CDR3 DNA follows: TGTGCCAGCAGCTTAAATGGGGGTTCCAACACTGAAGCTTTCTTT. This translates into CASSLNGGSNTEAFF.

CDR3 sequence: CASSFRGGNQPQHF. The CDR3 DNA reads as TGTGCCAGCAGTTTCCGGGGTGGCAATCAGCCCCAGCATTTT. V is TRBV27 and J is TRBJ1-5; D ambiguous. The CDR3 runs 14 residues. Trimming left V 3 bases short and J 2 bases short, with 8 bases between. Germline V gene lookup returns CDR1 MNHEY and CDR2 SMNVEV (reference sequence).